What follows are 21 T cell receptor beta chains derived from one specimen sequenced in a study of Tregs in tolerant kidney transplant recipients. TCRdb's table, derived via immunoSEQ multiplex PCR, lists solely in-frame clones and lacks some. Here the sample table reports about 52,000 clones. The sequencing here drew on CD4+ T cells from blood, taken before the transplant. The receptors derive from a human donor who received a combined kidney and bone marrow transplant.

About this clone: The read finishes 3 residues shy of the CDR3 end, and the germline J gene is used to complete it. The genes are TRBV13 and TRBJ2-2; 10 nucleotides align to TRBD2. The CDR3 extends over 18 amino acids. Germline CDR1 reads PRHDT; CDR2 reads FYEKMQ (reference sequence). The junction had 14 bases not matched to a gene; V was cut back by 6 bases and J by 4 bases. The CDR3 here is CASRQRGAGGPSTGELFF. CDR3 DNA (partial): TGTGCCAGCAGACAACGGGGAGCGGGAGGGCCGAGCACCGGGGAG.

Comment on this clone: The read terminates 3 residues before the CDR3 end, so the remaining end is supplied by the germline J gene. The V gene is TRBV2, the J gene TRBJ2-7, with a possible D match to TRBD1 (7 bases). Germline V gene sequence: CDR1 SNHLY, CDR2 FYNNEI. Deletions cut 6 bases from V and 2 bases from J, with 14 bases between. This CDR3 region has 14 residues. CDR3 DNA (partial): TGTGCCAGCAGCACACAGGGGAGGACCTACGAG. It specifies CASSTQGRTYE. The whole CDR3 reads CASSTQGRTYEQYF.

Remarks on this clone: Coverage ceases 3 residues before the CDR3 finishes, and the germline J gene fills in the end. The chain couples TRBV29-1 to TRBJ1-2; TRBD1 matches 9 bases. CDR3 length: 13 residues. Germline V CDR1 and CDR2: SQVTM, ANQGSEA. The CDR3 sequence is CSVEFGDRVGYTF. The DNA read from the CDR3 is TGCAGCGTTGAATTTGGGGACAGGGTCGGC.

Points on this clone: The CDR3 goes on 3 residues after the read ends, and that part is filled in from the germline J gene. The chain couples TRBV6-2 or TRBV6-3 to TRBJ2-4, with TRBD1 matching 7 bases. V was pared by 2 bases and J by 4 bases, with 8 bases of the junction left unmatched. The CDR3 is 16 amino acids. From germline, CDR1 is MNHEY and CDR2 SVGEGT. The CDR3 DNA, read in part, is TGTGCCAGCAGTTACGCATCAGGGACAGCAAAAAACATT. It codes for CASSYASGTAKNI. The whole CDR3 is CASSYASGTAKNIQYF.

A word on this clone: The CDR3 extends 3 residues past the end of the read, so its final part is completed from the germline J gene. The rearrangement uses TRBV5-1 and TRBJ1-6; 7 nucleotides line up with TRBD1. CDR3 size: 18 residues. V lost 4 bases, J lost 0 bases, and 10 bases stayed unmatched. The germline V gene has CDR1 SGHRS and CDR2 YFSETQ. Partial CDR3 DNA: TGCGCCAGCAGCACTCGGACAGGAGAAAGCTCCTATAATTCACCC. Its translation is CASSTRTGESSYNSP. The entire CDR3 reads CASSTRTGESSYNSPLHF.

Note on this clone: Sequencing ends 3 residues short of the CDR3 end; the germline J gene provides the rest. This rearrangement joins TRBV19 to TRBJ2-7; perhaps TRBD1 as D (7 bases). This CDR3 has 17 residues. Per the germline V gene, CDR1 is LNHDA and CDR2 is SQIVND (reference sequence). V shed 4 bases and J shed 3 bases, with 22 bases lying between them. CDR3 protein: CASSRSNGRGQSYEQYF. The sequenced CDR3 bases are TGTGCCAGTAGTAGGTCTAACGGGCGGGGACAGAGCTACGAG. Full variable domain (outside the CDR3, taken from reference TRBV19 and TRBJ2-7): DGGITQSPKYLFRKEGQNVTLSCEQNLNHDAMYWYRQDPGQGLRLIYYSQIVNDFQKGDIAEGYSVSREKKESFPLTVTSAQKNPTAFYLCASSRSNGRGQSYEQYFGPGTRLTVT.

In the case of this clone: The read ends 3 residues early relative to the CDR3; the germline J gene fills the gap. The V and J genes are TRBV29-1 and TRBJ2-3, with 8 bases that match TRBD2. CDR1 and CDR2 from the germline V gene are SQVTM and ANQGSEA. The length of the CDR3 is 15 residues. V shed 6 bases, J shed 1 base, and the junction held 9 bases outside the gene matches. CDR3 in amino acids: CSVPPLAGRTDTQYF. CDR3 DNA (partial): TGCAGCGTCCCCCCCCTAGCGGGCCGCACAGATACG.

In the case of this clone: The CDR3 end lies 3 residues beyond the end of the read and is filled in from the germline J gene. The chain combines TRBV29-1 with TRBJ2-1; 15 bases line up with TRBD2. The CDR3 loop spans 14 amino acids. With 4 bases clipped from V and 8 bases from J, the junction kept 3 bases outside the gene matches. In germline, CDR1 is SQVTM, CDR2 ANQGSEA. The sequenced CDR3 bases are TGCAGCGTTGGGACTAGCGGGAGGGCGGATGAG. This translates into CSVGTSGRADE. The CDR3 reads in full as CSVGTSGRADEQFF.

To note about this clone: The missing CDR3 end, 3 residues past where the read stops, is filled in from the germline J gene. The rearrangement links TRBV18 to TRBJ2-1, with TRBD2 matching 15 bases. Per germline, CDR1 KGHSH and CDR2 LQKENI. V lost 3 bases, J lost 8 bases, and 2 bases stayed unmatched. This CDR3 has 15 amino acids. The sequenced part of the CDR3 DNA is TGTGCCAGCTCACCCGGACTAGCGGGGGGGCATGAG. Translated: CASSPGLAGGHE. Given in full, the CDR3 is CASSPGLAGGHEQFF.

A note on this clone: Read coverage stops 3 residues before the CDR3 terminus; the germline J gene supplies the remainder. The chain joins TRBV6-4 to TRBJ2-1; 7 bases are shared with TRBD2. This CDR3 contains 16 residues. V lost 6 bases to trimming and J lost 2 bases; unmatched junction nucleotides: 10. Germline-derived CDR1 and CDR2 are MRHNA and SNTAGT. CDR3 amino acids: CASRPGSSGTYNEQFF. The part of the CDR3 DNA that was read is TGTGCCAGCAGACCGGGCTCTAGCGGAACCTACAATGAG.

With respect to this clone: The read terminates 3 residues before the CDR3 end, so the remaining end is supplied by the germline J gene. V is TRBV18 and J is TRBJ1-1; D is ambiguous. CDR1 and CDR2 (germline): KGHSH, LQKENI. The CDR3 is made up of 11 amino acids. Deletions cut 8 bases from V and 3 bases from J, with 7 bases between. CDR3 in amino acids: CASLGDTEAFF. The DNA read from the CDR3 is TGTGCCAGCCTCGGGGACACTGAA. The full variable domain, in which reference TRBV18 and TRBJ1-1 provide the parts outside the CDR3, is NAGVMQNPRHLVRRRGQEARLRCSPMKGHSHVYWYRQLPEEGLKFMVYLQKENIIDESGMPKERFSAEFPKEGPSILRIQQVVRGDSAAYFCASLGDTEAFFGQGTRLTVV.

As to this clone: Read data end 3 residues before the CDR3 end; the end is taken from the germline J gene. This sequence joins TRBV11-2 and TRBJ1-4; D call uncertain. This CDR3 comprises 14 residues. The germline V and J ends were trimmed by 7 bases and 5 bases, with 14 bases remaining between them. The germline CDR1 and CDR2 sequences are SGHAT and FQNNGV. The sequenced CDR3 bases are TGTGCCAGCACCTCCCGTTTAAGGAATGAAAAA. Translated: CASTSRLRNEK. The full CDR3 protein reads CASTSRLRNEKLFF.

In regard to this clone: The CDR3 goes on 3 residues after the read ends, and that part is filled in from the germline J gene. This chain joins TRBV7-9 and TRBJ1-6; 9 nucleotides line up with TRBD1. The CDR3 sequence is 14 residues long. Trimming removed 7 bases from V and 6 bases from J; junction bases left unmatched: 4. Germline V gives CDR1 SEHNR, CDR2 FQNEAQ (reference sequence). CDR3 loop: CASTSTGGNSPLHF. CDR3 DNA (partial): TGTGCCAGCACCTCGACAGGGGGTAATTCACCC.

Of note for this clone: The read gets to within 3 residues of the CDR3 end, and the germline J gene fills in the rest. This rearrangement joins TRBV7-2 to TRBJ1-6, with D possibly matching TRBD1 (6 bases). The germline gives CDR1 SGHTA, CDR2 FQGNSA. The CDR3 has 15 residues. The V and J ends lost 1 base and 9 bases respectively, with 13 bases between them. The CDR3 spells CASSLVGRGTSPLHF. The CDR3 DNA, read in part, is TGTGCCAGCAGCTTAGTGGGCAGGGGTACTTCACCC.

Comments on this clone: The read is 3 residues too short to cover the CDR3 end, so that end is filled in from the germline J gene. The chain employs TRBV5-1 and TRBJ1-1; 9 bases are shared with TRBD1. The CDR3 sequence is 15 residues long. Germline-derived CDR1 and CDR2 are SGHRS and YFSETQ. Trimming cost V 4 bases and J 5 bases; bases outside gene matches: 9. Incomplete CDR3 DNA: TGCGCCAGCAGCGACTCTACAGGGGGCGAAACTGAA. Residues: CASSDSTGGETE. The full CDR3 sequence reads CASSDSTGGETEAFF.

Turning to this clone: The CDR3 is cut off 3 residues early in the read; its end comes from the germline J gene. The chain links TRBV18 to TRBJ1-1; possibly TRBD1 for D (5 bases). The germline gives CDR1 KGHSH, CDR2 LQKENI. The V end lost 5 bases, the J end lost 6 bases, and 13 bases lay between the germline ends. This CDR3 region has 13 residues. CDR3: CASSSSGVAEAFF. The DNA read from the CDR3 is TGTGCCAGCTCATCATCGGGGGTCGCTGAA.

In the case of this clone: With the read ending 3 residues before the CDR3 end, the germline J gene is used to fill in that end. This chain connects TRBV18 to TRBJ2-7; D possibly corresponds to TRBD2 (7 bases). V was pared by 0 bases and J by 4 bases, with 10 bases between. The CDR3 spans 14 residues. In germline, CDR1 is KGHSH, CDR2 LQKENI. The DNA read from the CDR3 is TGTGCCAGCTCACCACCGGGGGGGCGATACGAG. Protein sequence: CASSPPGGRYE. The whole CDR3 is CASSPPGGRYEQYF. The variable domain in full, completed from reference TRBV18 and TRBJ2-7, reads NAGVMQNPRHLVRRRGQEARLRCSPMKGHSHVYWYRQLPEEGLKFMVYLQKENIIDESGMPKERFSAEFPKEGPSILRIQQVVRGDSAAYFCASSPPGGRYEQYFGPGTRLTVT.

CDR3 loop: CASSPVGYGYTF. The covered CDR3 bases are TGTGCCAGCTCACCAGTCGGGTATGGC. This chain links TRBV18 with TRBJ1-2; no clear D. The read stops 3 residues short of the end of the CDR3; the missing end is completed from the germline J gene. Germline V lookup: CDR1 KGHSH, CDR2 LQKENI. Between the trimmed V and J ends, which lost 2 bases and 5 bases, there was a span of 6 bases. The CDR3 is 12 amino acids.

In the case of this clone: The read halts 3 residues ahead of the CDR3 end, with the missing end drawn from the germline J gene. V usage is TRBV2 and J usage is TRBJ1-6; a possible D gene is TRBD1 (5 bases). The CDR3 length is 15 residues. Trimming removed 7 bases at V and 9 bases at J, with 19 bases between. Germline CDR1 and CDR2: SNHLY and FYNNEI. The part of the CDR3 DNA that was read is TGTGCCAGCACTCGGCAGGGACTTGGTGGTTCACCC. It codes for CASTRQGLGGSP. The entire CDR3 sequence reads CASTRQGLGGSPLHF.

CDR3 bases read: TGTGCCAGCAGCTTAGACAGGGGCCCCTACGAG. It encodes CASSLDRGPYE. The full CDR3 protein is CASSLDRGPYEQYF. The chain couples TRBV7-6 to TRBJ2-7, with 7 positions matching TRBD1. The read ends 3 residues shy of where the CDR3 ends; the end is completed using the germline J gene. The V segment lost 1 base and the J segment 2 bases; nucleotides outside the gene matches: 2. The CDR3 consists of 14 residues. Germline V gene lookup returns CDR1 SGHVS and CDR2 FNYEAQ. The variable domain in full, with the rest retrieved from reference TRBV7-6 and TRBJ2-7, is GAGVSQSPRYKVTKRGQDVALRCDPISGHVSLYWYRQALGQGPEFLTYFNYEAQQDKSGLPNDRFSAERPEGSISTLTIQRTEQRDSAMYRCASSLDRGPYEQYFGPGTRLTVT.

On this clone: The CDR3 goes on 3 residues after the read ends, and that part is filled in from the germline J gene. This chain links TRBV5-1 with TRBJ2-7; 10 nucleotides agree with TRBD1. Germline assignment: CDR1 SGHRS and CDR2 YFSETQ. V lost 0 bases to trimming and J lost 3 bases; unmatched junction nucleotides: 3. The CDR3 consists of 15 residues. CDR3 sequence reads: CASSLVWDRGYEQYF. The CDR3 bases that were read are TGCGCCAGCAGCTTGGTGTGGGACAGGGGCTACGAG.